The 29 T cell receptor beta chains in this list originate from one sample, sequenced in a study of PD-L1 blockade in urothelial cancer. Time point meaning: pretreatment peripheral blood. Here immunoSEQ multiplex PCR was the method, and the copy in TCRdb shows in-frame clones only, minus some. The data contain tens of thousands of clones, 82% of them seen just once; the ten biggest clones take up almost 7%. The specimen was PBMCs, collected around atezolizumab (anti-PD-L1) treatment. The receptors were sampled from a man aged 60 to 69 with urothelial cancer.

CDR3: CASSWAISNTIYF. The CDR3 nucleotides read TGTGCCAGCAGCTGGGCGATCTCGAACACCATATATTTT. This chain connects TRBV7-2 to TRBJ1-3; D is unresolved. This CDR3 contains 13 residues. In germline, CDR1 is SGHTA, CDR2 FQGNSA. Deletions cut 4 bases from V and 7 bases from J, with 11 bases between.

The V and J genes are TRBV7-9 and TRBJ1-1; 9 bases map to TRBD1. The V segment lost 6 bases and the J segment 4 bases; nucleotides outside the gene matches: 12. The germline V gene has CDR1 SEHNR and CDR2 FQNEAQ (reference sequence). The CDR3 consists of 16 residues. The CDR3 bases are TGTGCCAGCAGTTCCTTCCGGGACAGGGACGGCACTGAAGCTTTCTTT. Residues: CASSSFRDRDGTEAFF.

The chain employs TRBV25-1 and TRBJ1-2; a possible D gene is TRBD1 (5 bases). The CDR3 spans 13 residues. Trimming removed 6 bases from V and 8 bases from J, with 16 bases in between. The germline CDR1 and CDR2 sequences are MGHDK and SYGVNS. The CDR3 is CASSVLGQGGYTF. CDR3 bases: TGTGCCAGCAGCGTGCTGGGGCAGGGAGGCTACACCTTC.

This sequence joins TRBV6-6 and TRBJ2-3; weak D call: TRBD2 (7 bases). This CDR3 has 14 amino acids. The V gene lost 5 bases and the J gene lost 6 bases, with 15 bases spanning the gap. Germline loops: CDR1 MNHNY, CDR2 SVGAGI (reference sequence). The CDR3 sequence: CASSARRGPDTQYF. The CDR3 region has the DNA TGTGCCAGCAGTGCCAGGCGGGGGCCCGATACGCAGTATTTT.

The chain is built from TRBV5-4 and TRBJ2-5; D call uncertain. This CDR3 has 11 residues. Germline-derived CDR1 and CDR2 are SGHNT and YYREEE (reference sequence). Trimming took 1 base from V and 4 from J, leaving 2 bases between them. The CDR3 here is CASSLRETQYF. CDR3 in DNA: TGTGCCAGCAGCTTGCGAGAGACCCAGTACTTC. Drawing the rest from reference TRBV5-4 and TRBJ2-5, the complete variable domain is ETGVTQSPTHLIKTRGQQVTLRCSSQSGHNTVSWYQQALGQGPQFIFQYYREEENGRGNFPPRFSGLQFPNYSSELNVNALELDDSALYLCASSLRETQYFGPGTRLLVL.

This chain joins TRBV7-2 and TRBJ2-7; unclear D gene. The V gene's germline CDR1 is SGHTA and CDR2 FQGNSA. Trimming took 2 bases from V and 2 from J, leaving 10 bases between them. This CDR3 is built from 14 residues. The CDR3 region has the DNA TGTGCCAGCAGCTTACGGTTCTTTACCTACGAGCAGTACTTC. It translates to CASSLRFFTYEQYF.

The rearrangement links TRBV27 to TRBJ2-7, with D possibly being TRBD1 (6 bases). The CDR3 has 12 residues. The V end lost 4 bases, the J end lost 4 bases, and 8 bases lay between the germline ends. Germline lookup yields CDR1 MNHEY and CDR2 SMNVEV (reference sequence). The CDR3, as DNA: TGTGCCAGCAGTTCCCAGGGGTACGAGCAGTACTTC. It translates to CASSSQGYEQYF.

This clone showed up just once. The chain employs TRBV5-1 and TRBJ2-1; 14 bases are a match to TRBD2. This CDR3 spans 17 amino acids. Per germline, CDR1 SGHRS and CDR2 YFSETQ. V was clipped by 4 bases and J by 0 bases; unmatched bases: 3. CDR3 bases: TGCGCCAGCAGCGCGGGACTAGCGGGGGCCTCCTACAATGAGCAGTTCTTC. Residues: CASSAGLAGASYNEQFF.

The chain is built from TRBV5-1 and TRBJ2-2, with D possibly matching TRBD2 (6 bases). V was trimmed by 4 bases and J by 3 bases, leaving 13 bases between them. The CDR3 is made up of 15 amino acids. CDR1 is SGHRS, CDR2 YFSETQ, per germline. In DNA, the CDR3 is TGCGCCAGCAGCGTCCGGGACTTTTACACCGGGGAGCTGTTTTTT. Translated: CASSVRDFYTGELFF.

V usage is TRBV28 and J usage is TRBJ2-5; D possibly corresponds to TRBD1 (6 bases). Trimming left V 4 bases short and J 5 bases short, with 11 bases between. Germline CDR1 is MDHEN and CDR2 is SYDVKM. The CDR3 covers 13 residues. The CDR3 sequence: CASSSPGEETQYF. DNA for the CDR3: TGTGCCAGCAGTTCCCCAGGGGAGGAGACCCAGTACTTC.

The CDR3 coding sequence is TGTGCCAGCAGTGAGCTCCAGGGTAGCTATGGCTACACCTTC. It translates to CASSELQGSYGYTF. J is TRBJ1-2 and V is TRBV6-1, with D maybe TRBD1 (5 bases). CDR1 and CDR2 (germline): MNHNS, SASEGT. CDR3 length: 14 amino acids. The V end was cut by 3 bases, the J end by 4 bases, with 12 bases between.

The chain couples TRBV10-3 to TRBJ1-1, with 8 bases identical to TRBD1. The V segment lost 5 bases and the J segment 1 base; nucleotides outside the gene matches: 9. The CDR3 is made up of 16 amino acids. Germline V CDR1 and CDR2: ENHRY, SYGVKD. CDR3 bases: TGTGCCATCAGTCCCAGTTTGCAGGGGGCGAACACTGAAGCTTTCTTT. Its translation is CAISPSLQGANTEAFF.

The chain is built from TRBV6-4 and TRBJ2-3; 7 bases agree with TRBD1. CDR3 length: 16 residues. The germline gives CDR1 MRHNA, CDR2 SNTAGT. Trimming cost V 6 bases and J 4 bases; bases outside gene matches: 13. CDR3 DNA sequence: TGTGCCAGCAGAGTACAGGGGAACTCCGGGGCAGATACGCAGTATTTT. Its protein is CASRVQGNSGADTQYF.

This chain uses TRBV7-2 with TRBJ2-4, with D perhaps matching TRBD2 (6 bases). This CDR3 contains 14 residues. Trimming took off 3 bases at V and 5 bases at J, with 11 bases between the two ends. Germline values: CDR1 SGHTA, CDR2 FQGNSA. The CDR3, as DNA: TGTGCCAGCAGCTTGGCGGGACGGGAAAACATTCAGTACTTC. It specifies CASSLAGRENIQYF.

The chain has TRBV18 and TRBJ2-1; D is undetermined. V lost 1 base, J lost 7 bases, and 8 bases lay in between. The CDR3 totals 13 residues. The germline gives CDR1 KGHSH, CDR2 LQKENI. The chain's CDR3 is CASSPLRSNEQFF. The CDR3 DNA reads TGTGCCAGCTCACCACTGAGGTCAAATGAGCAGTTCTTC.

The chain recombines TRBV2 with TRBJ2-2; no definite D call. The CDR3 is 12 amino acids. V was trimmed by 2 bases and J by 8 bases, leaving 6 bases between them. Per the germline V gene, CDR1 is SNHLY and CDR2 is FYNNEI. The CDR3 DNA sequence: TGTGCCAGCAGTGAACTTGTAGGGGAGCTGTTTTTT. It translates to CASSELVGELFF.

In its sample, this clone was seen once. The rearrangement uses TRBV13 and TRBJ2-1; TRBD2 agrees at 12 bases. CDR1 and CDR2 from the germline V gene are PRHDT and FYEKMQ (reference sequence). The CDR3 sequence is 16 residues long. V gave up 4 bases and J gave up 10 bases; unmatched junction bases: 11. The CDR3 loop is CASSYTSGGIGGEQFF. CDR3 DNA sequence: TGTGCCAGCAGCTACACTAGCGGGGGGATAGGTGGAGAGCAGTTCTTC.

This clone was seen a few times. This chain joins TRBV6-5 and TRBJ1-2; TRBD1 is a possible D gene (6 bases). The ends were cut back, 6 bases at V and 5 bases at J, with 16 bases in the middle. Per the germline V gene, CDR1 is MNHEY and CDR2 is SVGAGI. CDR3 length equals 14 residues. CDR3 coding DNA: TGTGCCAGCAGATACCCGGGACAACAGTATGGCTACACCTTC. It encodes CASRYPGQQYGYTF.

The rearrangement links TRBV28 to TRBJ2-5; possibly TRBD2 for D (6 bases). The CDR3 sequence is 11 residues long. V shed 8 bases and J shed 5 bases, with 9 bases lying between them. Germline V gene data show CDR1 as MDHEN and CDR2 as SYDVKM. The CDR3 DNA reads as TGTGCCAGCGTTCGGGGGGAGACCCAGTACTTC. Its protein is CASVRGETQYF.

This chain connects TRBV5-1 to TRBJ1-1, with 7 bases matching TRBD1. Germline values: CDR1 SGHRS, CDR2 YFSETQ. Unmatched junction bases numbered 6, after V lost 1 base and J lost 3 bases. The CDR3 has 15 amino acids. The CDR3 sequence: CASSLLAQGDTEAFF. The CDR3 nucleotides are TGCGCCAGCAGCTTGCTGGCCCAGGGGGACACTGAAGCTTTCTTT.

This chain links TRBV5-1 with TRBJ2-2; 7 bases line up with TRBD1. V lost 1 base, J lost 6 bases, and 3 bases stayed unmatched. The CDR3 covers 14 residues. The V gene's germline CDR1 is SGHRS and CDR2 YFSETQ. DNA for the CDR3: TGCGCCAGCAGCTTGCGCACAGGGGCCGGGGAGCTGTTTTTT. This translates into CASSLRTGAGELFF.

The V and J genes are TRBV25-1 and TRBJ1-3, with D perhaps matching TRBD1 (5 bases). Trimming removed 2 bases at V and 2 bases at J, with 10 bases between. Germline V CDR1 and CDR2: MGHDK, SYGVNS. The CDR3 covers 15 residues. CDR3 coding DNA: TGTGCCAGCAGTGAAGGCCAGGGAACTGGAAACACCATATATTTT. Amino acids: CASSEGQGTGNTIYF.

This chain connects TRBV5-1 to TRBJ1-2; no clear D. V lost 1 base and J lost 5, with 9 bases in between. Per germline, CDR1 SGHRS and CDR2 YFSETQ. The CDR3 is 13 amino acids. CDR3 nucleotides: TGCGCCAGCAGCTTGTTGGCCGTATATGGCTACACCTTC. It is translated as CASSLLAVYGYTF.

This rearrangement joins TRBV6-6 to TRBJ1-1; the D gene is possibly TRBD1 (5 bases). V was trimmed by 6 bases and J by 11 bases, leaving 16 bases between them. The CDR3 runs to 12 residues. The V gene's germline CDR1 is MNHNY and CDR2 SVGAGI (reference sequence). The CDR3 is CASSLDGGAAFF. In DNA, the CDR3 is TGTGCCAGCAGCCTGGACGGTGGGGCTGCTTTCTTT.

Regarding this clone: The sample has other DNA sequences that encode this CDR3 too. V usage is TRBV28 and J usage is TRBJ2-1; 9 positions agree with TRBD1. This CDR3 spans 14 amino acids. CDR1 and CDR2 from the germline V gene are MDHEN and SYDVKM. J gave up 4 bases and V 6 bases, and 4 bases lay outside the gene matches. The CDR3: CASRTDRGYNEQFF. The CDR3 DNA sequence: TGTGCCAGCAGAACCGACAGGGGGTACAATGAGCAGTTCTTC.

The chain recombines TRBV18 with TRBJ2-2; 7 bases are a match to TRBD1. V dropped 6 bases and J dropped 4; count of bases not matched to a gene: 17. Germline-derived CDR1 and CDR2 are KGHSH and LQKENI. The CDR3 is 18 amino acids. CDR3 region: CASSPTWGPGQSTGELFF. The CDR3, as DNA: TGTGCCAGCTCGCCTACCTGGGGACCGGGACAGAGCACCGGGGAGCTGTTTTTT.

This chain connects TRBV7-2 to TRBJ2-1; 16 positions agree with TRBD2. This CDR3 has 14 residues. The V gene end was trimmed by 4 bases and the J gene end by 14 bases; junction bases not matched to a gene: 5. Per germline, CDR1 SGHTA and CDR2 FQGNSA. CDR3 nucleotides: TGTGCCAGCAGCTCGGGACTAGCGGGGGGGTATAAGTTCTTC. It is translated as CASSSGLAGGYKFF.

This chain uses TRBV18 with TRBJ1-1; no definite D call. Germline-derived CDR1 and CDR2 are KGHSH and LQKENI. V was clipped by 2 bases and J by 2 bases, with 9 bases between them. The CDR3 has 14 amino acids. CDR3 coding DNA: TGTGCCAGCTCACCATTGGTAACTAACACTGAAGCTTTCTTT. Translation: CASSPLVTNTEAFF.

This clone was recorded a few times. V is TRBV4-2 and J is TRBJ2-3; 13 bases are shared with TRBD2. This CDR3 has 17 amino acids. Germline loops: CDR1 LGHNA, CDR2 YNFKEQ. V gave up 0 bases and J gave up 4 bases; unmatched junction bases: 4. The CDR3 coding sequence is TGTGCCAGCAGCCAAGAACTAGCGGGGGGGGTCGCAGATACGCAGTATTTT. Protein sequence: CASSQELAGGVADTQYF.